This TCR beta chain came from a study of blood T cells in healthy people across ages. Study-wide results and caveats: Getting older went along with TCR beta diversity per million T cells dropping roughly linearly. Strong correlation linked observed beta diversity and percent naive T cells.

Then a second PCR, running roughly 7 to 11 cycles, was carried out with a sample-barcoded 5' primer and a J-beta primer mix. TCRdb re-derived calls from the 5' RACE reads in MiXCR, one entry per CDR3 protein. Altogether under 2 million distinct CDR3 sequences are present, roughly a third being singletons, with the ten largest covering approximately 10%. Total RNA amounts of at least 5 micrograms were extracted per sample. This clonotype appeared many times. The target antigen is unknown. The receptor was isolated from a woman aged 30 to 39 in good health. The specimen sequenced was blood.

Here the CDR3 DNA reads TGCAGTGCTAGAGATTGGGGCGGGAGGGCCGCAGATACGCAGTATTTT. It specifies CSARDWGGRAADTQYF. This rearrangement joins TRBV20-1 to TRBJ2-3; 9 positions match TRBD2. CDR1 is DFQATT and CDR2 is SNEGSKA in the germline V gene (reference sequence). J was trimmed by 4 bases and V by 0 bases; bases with no gene match: 8. CDR3 length: 16 amino acids.